The rows below give T cell receptor beta chains drawn from one sample of a study of blood T cells in healthy people across ages. TCRdb reprocessed the 5' RACE reads with MiXCR, giving one entry per CDR3 protein. The sample lists 700,000 to 850,000 distinct CDR3 sequences; about 48% were seen once. The sequenced material came from blood. The receptor set was obtained from an elderly man in good health. Both conserved end residues are part of each CDR3. D genes are given only for firm matches. Only some rows state a clone size, as once, few, many or a class for expanded clones.

v_gene	j_gene	d_gene	abundance	CDR3nt	CDR3aa
TRBV25-1	TRBJ2-1	-	few	TGTGCCAGCACCCACTACAATGAGCAGTTCTTC	CASTHYNEQFF
TRBV29-1	TRBJ1-2	-	-	TGCAGCGTTGGGGGGCTGGGGGGTGGCTATGGCTACACCTTC	CSVGGLGGGYGYTF
TRBV12-3/TRBV12-4	TRBJ2-1	TRBD2	-	TGTGCCAGCATCCAGCGGGGACTCCCCCAAAATGAGCAGTTCTTC	CASIQRGLPQNEQFF
TRBV9	TRBJ2-7	TRBD2	-	TGTGCCAGCAGCCGGGACCTAGCGGGCGTTTCCTACGAGCAGTACTTC	CASSRDLAGVSYEQYF
TRBV7-3	TRBJ1-1	TRBD1	-	TGTGCCAGCAGCCCGACAGGGGGCACTGAAGCTTTCTTT	CASSPTGGTEAFF
TRBV29-1	TRBJ2-7	-	few	TGCAGCGTGGGCGCCGGGGGAAGCTCCTACGAGCAGTACTTC	CSVGAGGSSYEQYF
TRBV6-5	TRBJ2-1	-	-	TGTGCCAGCAGCCCGGGACTGCAACGCCCCTACAATGAGCAGTTCTTC	CASSPGLQRPYNEQFF
TRBV3-1	TRBJ2-7	-	few	TGTGCCAGCAGCCATCCCCCCGCACATAGCCCGGTCGAGCAGTACTTC	CASSHPPAHSPVEQYF
TRBV7-2	TRBJ2-3	TRBD2	-	TGTGCCAGCAGCTTTGCGGGAGCCACAGATACGCAGTATTTT	CASSFAGATDTQYF
TRBV24-1	TRBJ2-2	-	-	TGTGCCACCAGTGATGCCCTTTCCCGGCCGAGCACCGGGGAGCTGTTTTTT	CATSDALSRPSTGELFF
TRBV6-5	TRBJ2-1	-	few	TGTGCCAGCAGGGGGAATGAGCAGTTCTTC	CASRGNEQFF
TRBV12-1	TRBJ2-5	-	-	TGTGCCAGCAGCCATCGCCACTCGCTAAGACGGACCCAGTACTTC	CASSHRHSLRRTQYF
TRBV6-5	TRBJ1-1	-	-	TGTGCCAGCAGTTACTCGACTGTGGCGGGTAACACTGAAGCTTTCTTT	CASSYSTVAGNTEAFF
TRBV7-9	TRBJ2-1	-	few	TGTGCCAGCAGCTTAAAGTCGGGGCCCAATGTAGATGAGCAGTTCTTC	CASSLKSGPNVDEQFF
TRBV18	TRBJ1-2	-	-	TGTGCCAGCTCCTTAAAGAGTGACTATGGCTACACCTTC	CASSLKSDYGYTF
TRBV4-2	TRBJ2-3	-	-	TGTGCCAGCAGCCAAGATCCCCGCCTAGGGGATACGCAGTATTTT	CASSQDPRLGDTQYF
TRBV7-9	TRBJ2-1	TRBD1	many	TGTGCCAGCAGACCGAAGACAGGGGGAACGAATGAGCAGTTCTTC	CASRPKTGGTNEQFF
TRBV29-1	TRBJ1-2	-	-	TGCAGCGTTGTAGGACAGAAAGTCTATGGCTACACCTTC	CSVVGQKVYGYTF
TRBV6-6	TRBJ1-3	-	-	TGTGCCAGCAGTTACTCGAGGGACATTGGAAACACCATATATTTT	CASSYSRDIGNTIYF
TRBV7-6	TRBJ2-1	TRBD2	-	TGTGCCAGCAGCCATTCGACTAGCGGGAGTTCCTACAATGAGCAGTTCTTC	CASSHSTSGSSYNEQFF
TRBV20-1	TRBJ2-3	TRBD2	-	TGCAGTGAGGCACTAGCGGGCCTCCGTTGTTACGCGTATTTT	CSEALAGLRCYAYF
TRBV10-3	TRBJ2-3	TRBD2	-	TGTGCCATCAGTGCGGGAGGGTTCACAGATACGCAGTATTTT	CAISAGGFTDTQYF
TRBV4-1	TRBJ1-4	-	-	TGCGCCAGCAGCCAAGATGCCCGGCTAGACAGGAATGAAAAACTGTTTTTT	CASSQDARLDRNEKLFF
TRBV20-1	TRBJ2-7	TRBD2	-	TGCAGTGCAGCTCCTAGCGGGAAGTTGTACGAGCAGTACTTC	CSAAPSGKLYEQYF
TRBV29-1	TRBJ1-3	-	-	TGCAGCGTTGTCGGGGGGGTAGGAAACACCATATATTTT	CSVVGGVGNTIYF
TRBV14	TRBJ1-1	-	few	TGTGCCAGCAGCCAATCCTTGAACACTGAAGCTTTCTTT	CASSQSLNTEAFF
TRBV5-1	TRBJ1-3	-	-	TGCGCCAGCAGCTTGGATGTGGGAGCTGGAAACACCATATATTTT	CASSLDVGAGNTIYF
TRBV2	TRBJ2-5	-	-	TGTGCCAGCAGCAGCGACAAGCTACAAGAGACCCAGTACTTC	CASSSDKLQETQYF
TRBV29-1	TRBJ1-2	-	few	TGCAGCGTTGAAATCCTGGGGTTTGGCTACACCTTC	CSVEILGFGYTF
TRBV18	TRBJ2-7	TRBD1	-	TGTGCCAGCTCACCCAGACAGGGACCCACAAATCCCTACGAGCAGTACTTC	CASSPRQGPTNPYEQYF
TRBV5-8	TRBJ2-7	-	-	TGTGCCAGCAGCGGGGGGACAGTAAGGCCCTACGAGCAGTACTTC	CASSGGTVRPYEQYF
TRBV27	TRBJ2-7	-	few	TGTGCCAGCAGTTTAATGGGCGCCTACGAGCAGTACTTC	CASSLMGAYEQYF
TRBV7-2	TRBJ2-3	-	few	TGTGCCAGCAGCCCCGACACCATCACAGATGCGCAGTATTTT	CASSPDTITDAQYF
TRBV3-1	TRBJ1-2	-	-	TGTGCCAGCAGCCAAGGGACCGCGGGAGGCTACACCTTC	CASSQGTAGGYTF
TRBV28	TRBJ1-5	-	once	TGTGCCAGCAGTTTCTCCTGGGTAAAGAGCAATCAGCCCCAGCATTTT	CASSFSWVKSNQPQHF
TRBV2	TRBJ2-2	TRBD2	-	TGTGCCAGCAGTTCTCAAGCGGGAGGGGAGCTGTTTTTT	CASSSQAGGELFF
TRBV13	TRBJ2-1	TRBD2	few	TGTGCCAGCAGCCCTGGACTAGCGACCACCTACAATGAGCAGTTCTTC	CASSPGLATTYNEQFF
TRBV12-3/TRBV12-4	TRBJ1-2	-	-	TGTGCCAGCAGCCAGAGACAGAACTATGGCTACACCTTC	CASSQRQNYGYTF
TRBV29-1	TRBJ2-2	-	-	TGCAGCGTTGGTGGGCGCGGCACCGGGGAGCTGTTTTTT	CSVGGRGTGELFF
TRBV20-1	TRBJ1-2	-	few	TGCAGTGCTGGCGCAGGGTCCCCCTATGGCTACACCTTC	CSAGAGSPYGYTF
TRBV28	TRBJ2-7	TRBD2	-	TGTGCCAGCAGGACTAGCGGTCCCTACGAGCAGTACTTC	CASRTSGPYEQYF
TRBV29-1	TRBJ1-4	TRBD1	many	TGCAGCGCGCGATCCGGGACAGTTACTGAAAAACTGTTTTTT	CSARSGTVTEKLFF
TRBV14	TRBJ2-7	-	few	TGTGCCACCTCCAGCCGGGGCGAGCAGTACTTC	CATSSRGEQYF
TRBV28	TRBJ2-5	TRBD2	few	TGTGCCAGCAGCCGGACTAGCGGGAGGGCCCCTCAACAAGAGACCCAGTACTTC	CASSRTSGRAPQQETQYF
TRBV11-1	TRBJ1-4	TRBD1	-	TGTGCCAGCAGCCCGACGGGACAGCTTAATGAAAAACTGTTTTTT	CASSPTGQLNEKLFF
TRBV9	TRBJ1-5	-	-	TGTGCCAGCAGCCCCGGGCAGGGGCTCCGTCAGCCCCAGCATTTT	CASSPGQGLRQPQHF
TRBV9	TRBJ2-4	TRBD1	-	TGTGCCAGCAGCACCCGACAGGGAGTAAACATTCAGTACTTC	CASSTRQGVNIQYF
TRBV2	TRBJ2-5	-	-	TGTACCAGCAGCGCCTTTGGGTTGGGCAGGCTGGGGTACCAAGAGACCCAGTACTTC	CTSSAFGLGRLGYQETQYF
TRBV29-1	TRBJ2-1	-	-	TGCAGCGTTCCGGGACAACGCTACAATGAGCAGTTCTTC	CSVPGQRYNEQFF
TRBV5-1	TRBJ2-3	TRBD2	few	TGCGCCAGCAGTCTATCCGGGACTAGCGGGAGAAGGGGATACGCGTATTTT	CASSLSGTSGRRGYAYF
TRBV10-2	TRBJ2-7	-	few	TGCGCCAGCAGTGAGTCGCTGGGGCCCTACGAGCAGTACTTC	CASSESLGPYEQYF
TRBV5-1	TRBJ2-7	-	few	TGCGCCAGCAGCTTGGCACCTTTTTACGAGCAGTACTTC	CASSLAPFYEQYF
TRBV25-1	TRBJ1-4	-	-	TGTGCCAGCAGGTCAGGGGTTGAAAAACTGTTTTTT	CASRSGVEKLFF
TRBV9	TRBJ2-6	-	-	TGTGCCAGCAGCGTCGGTGGGGGCTTTGGGGCCAACGTCCTGACTTTC	CASSVGGGFGANVLTF
TRBV24-1	TRBJ2-1	TRBD2	-	TGTGCCACCAGTGACACCGGACTAGCGGACCACAATGAGCAGTTCTTC	CATSDTGLADHNEQFF
TRBV5-1	TRBJ1-1	TRBD1	-	TGCGCCAGCAGCCCTGGGAACAGGGGGCACACTGAAGCTTTCTTT	CASSPGNRGHTEAFF
TRBV11-1	TRBJ2-1	TRBD2	-	TGTGCCAGCAGCCGACGGGAGGGACTAGCGGGATACAATGAGCAGTTCTTC	CASSRREGLAGYNEQFF
TRBV20-1	TRBJ1-4	TRBD1	-	TGCAGTGCTAGAGGGCCAAACAGGGGAGTGGCTGAAAAACTGTTTTTT	CSARGPNRGVAEKLFF
TRBV27	TRBJ1-2	TRBD1	-	TGTGCCAGCAGCCCACCAGGGGGATGGCCCTATGGCTACACCTTC	CASSPPGGWPYGYTF